This T cell receptor (beta chain) is drawn from a study of regulatory T cells in long-lasting Graves disease. Assembly of TCR beta libraries relied on iRepertoire HTBI primers together with Arm-PCR of CDR3 regions. TCRdb re-called the multiplex PCR reads with MiXCR, one entry per CDR3 protein. In the table there are over 350,000 distinct CDR3 sequences, 15% of which are singletons. As for time point: newly diagnosed GD, antithyroid drugs for less than 3 months. The TCR library was made from RNA extracted from PBMCs. The CDR3 sequence is 15 residues long. Germline V gene data show CDR1 as MDHEN and CDR2 as SYDVKM. V lost 4 bases to trimming and J lost 3 bases, with 16 bases between them. This same sample was also taken into another study, of T cells in Graves' hyperthyroidism and ophthalmopathy.

The receptor's source is a woman in her 40s with Graves disease. This chain joins TRBV28 and TRBJ2-7; a weak D match, TRBD1 (5 bases). The sequencing used peripheral blood mononuclear cells (PBMCs), collected at new diagnosis, from a patient treated with antithyroid drugs. CDR3 nucleotide sequence: TGTGCCAGCAGTTCGGACACATCAAACTACTACGAGCAGTACTTC. Amino acids: CASSSDTSNYYEQYF. Filled out from reference TRBV28 and TRBJ2-7, the complete variable domain reads DVKVTQSSRYLVKRTGEKVFLECVQDMDHENMFWYRQDPGLGLRLIYFSYDVKMKEKGDIPEGYSVSREKKERFSLILESASTNQTSMYLCASSSDTSNYYEQYFGPGTRLTVT.